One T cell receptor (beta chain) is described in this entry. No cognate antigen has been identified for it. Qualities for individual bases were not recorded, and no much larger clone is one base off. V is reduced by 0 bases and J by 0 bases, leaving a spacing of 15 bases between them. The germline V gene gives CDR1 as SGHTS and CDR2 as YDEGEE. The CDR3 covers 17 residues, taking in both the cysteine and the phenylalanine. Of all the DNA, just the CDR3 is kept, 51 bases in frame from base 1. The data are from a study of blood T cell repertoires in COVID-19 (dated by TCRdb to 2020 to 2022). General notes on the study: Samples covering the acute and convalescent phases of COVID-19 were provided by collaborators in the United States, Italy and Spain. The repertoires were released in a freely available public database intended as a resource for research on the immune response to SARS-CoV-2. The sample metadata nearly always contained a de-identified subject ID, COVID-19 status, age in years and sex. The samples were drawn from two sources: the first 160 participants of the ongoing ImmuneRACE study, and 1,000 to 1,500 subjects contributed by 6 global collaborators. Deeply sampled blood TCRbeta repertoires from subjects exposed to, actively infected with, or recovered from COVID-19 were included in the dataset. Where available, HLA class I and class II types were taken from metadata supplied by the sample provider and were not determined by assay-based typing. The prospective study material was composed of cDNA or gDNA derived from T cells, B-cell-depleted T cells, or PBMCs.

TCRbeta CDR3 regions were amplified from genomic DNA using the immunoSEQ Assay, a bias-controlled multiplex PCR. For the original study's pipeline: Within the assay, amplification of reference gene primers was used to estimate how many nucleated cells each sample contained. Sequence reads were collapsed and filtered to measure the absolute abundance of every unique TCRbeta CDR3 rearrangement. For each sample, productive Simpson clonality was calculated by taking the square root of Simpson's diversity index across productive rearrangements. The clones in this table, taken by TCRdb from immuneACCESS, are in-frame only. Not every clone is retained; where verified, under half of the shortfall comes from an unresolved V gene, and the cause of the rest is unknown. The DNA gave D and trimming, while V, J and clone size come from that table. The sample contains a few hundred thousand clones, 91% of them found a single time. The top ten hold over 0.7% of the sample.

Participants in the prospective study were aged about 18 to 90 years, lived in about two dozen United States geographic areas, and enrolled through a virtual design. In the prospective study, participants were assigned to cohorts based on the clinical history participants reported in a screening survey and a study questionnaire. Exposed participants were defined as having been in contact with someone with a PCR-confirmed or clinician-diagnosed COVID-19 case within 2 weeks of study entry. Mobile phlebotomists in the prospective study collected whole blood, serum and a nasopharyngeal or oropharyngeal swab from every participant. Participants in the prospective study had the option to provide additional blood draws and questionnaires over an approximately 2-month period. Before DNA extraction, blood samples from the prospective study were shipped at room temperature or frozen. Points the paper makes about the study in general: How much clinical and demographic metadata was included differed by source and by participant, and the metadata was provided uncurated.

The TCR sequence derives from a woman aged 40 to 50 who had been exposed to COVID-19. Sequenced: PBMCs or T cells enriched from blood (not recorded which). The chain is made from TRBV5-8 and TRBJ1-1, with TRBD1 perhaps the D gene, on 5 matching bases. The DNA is TGTGCCAGCAGCTTGGATGGGGCTGACAGAATGAACACTGAAGCTTTCTTT. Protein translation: CASSLDGADRMNTEAFF.